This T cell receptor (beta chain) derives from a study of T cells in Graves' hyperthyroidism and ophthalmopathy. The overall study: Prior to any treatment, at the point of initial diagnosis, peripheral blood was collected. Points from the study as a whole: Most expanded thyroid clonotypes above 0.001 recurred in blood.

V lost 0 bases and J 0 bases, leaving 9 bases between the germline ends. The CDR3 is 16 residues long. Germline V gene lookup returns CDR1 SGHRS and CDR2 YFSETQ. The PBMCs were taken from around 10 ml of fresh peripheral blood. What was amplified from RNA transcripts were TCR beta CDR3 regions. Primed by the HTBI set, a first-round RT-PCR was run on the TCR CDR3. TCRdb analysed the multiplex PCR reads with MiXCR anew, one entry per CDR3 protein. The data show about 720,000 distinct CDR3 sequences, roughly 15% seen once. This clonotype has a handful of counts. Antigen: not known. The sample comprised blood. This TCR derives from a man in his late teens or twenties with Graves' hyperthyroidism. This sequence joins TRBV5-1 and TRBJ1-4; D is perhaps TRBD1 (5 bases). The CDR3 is CASSLEGSSTNEKLFF. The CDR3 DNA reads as TGCGCCAGCAGCTTGGAGGGGAGCTCAACTAATGAAAAACTGTTTTTT.